A single sample is the source of the 10 T cell receptor beta chains below, sequenced in a study of blood T cell repertoires in COVID-19. Assay used: immunoSEQ multiplex PCR; TCRdb lists only in-frame clones, some missing. This sample has hundreds of thousands of clones; 87% occur once, and the top ten carry 8.9%. Material for sequencing was PBMCs or T cells enriched from blood (not recorded which). The receptors come from a woman aged 18 to 35 who had recovered from COVID-19.

The gene calls are TRBV19 and TRBJ1-1; 7 bases map to TRBD1. The ends lost 4 bases at V and 3 bases at J; junction bases unmatched: 2. This CDR3 has 13 residues. Germline loops: CDR1 LNHDA, CDR2 SQIVND (reference sequence). CDR3 DNA: TGTGCCAGTAGTAGCCAGGGGGACACTGAAGCTTTCTTT. Translating it yields CASSSQGDTEAFF.

The V gene is TRBV6-2 or TRBV6-3, the J gene TRBJ1-2, with 7 positions matching TRBD1. Germline assignment: CDR1 MNHEY and CDR2 SVGEGT. The CDR3 covers 14 residues. After removal of 5 bases from V and 4 bases from J, the junction contained 7 bases not matched to a gene. CDR3 DNA sequence: TGTGCCAGCAGTCGGGACAGACCTTCCTATGGCTACACCTTC. Protein product: CASSRDRPSYGYTF.

This clone was observed once. J is TRBJ2-3 and V is TRBV18; no firm D call. The V gene lost 2 bases and the J gene lost 1 base, with 16 bases spanning the gap. The CDR3 contains 17 residues. The germline gives CDR1 KGHSH, CDR2 LQKENI. The chain's CDR3 is CASSPSRGGWGTDTQYF. CDR3 coding DNA: TGTGCCAGCTCACCAAGTCGTGGCGGTTGGGGCACAGATACGCAGTATTTT. The whole variable domain, filled in from reference TRBV18 and TRBJ2-3, reads NAGVMQNPRHLVRRRGQEARLRCSPMKGHSHVYWYRQLPEEGLKFMVYLQKENIIDESGMPKERFSAEFPKEGPSILRIQQVVRGDSAAYFCASSPSRGGWGTDTQYFGPGTRLTVL.

The chain links TRBV5-8 to TRBJ2-3, with 11 bases aligning to TRBD2. This CDR3 has 15 amino acids. From germline, CDR1 is SGHTS and CDR2 YDEGEE. V shed 4 bases and J 5 bases; nucleotides not matched to a gene: 6. In DNA form, the CDR3 reads TGTGCCAGCAGCCCTTCAGGACTAGCGGGAGATACGCAGTATTTT. It translates to CASSPSGLAGDTQYF.

This chain uses TRBV7-2 with TRBJ1-4; no reliable D call. Trimming cost V 2 bases and J 8 bases, with 9 bases left between them. The CDR3 is made up of 13 amino acids. Germline CDR1 SGHTA, CDR2 FQGNSA. Written as DNA, the CDR3 is TGTGCCAGCAGCTTATCCACCGGGGAAAAACTGTTTTTT. Its protein product is CASSLSTGEKLFF.

The chain couples TRBV2 to TRBJ2-1, with 12 bases lining up with TRBD1. The V and J ends lost 4 bases and 7 bases, in that order; junction bases with no gene match: 8. CDR1 and CDR2 from the germline V gene are SNHLY and FYNNEI. The CDR3 contains 16 residues. The CDR3 sequence is CASSGSGTGGWNEQFF. In nucleotides, the CDR3 is TGTGCCAGCAGTGGGTCCGGGACAGGGGGCTGGAATGAGCAGTTCTTC.

This clone occurred once. V usage is TRBV9 and J usage is TRBJ1-1; 8 positions match TRBD1. The CDR3 consists of 13 residues. Germline loops: CDR1 SGDLS, CDR2 YYNGEE. The J segment lost 3 bases and the V segment lost 7 bases, leaving 5 bases of the junction unmatched. As DNA, the CDR3 is TGTGCCAGCGCAGGGGGCGCGCACACTGAAGCTTTCTTT. It is translated as CASAGGAHTEAFF.

The J gene is TRBJ1-5, the V gene TRBV4-1; D is perhaps TRBD1 (6 bases). CDR1 is MGHRA and CDR2 is YSYEKL in the germline V gene. CDR3 length equals 18 residues. The V and J ends lost 0 bases and 0 bases respectively, with 15 bases between them. This CDR3 reads CASSQDIRTVYSNQPQHF. The CDR3 nucleotides read TGCGCCAGCAGCCAAGATATACGGACAGTTTATAGCAATCAGCCCCAGCATTTT.

As DNA, the CDR3 is TGTGCCAGCAGCTTAGAGGGACTCAGCTCTGGAAACACCATATATTTT. Its translation: CASSLEGLSSGNTIYF. The gene calls are TRBV11-2 and TRBJ1-3; perhaps TRBD1 as D (5 bases). The CDR3 totals 16 residues. With 0 bases removed from V and 0 bases from J, the gap between germline ends came to 9 bases. The V gene's germline CDR1 is SGHAT and CDR2 FQNNGV.

The V and J genes are TRBV15 and TRBJ1-4; no firm D call. There are 15 residues in the CDR3. The V and J ends lost 5 bases and 6 bases respectively, with 16 bases between them. CDR1 and CDR2 (germline): LNHNV, YYDKDF (reference sequence). This CDR3 is CATSRRETNYEKLFF. The DNA of the CDR3 is TGTGCCACCAGCCGAAGGGAGACCAACTATGAAAAACTGTTTTTT.